This TCR beta chain was sequenced in a study of cytomegalovirus exposure and HLA in healthy donors. PCR amplification relied on 60 Vbeta primers (plus 13 Jbeta primers). TCRdb's table, derived via immunoSEQ multiplex PCR, lists solely in-frame clones and lacks some. Of 65,000 to 85,000 clones listed, just over 70% are singletons. J was trimmed by 6 bases and V by 5 bases; bases with no gene match: 7. This CDR3 has 15 amino acids. Germline V CDR1 and CDR2: SGHTA, FQGNSA. The sample taken for sequencing was PBMCs. This clonotype originated in a man aged 60 to 75 in good health and CMV-seropositive. This chain connects TRBV7-2 to TRBJ2-2, with 9 bases fitting TRBD1. The CDR3 sequence is CASSAPDRGAGELFF. The DNA of the CDR3 is TGTGCCAGCAGCGCCCCGGACAGGGGTGCCGGGGAGCTGTTTTTT.